These 27 T cell receptor beta chains came from one sample sequenced in a study of cytomegalovirus exposure and HLA in healthy donors. The PCR contained 60 Vbeta and 13 Jbeta primers. The repertoire was sequenced with immunoSEQ multiplex PCR; TCRdb's copy has only in-frame clones and lacks some. The sample consists of roughly 140,000 clones, roughly 84% of them appearing once. Sequences were obtained from PBMCs. The origin of the receptors is a woman aged 18 to 35 in good health and CMV-seronegative.

The chain combines TRBV25-1 with TRBJ1-4, with 7 bases identical to TRBD1. The CDR3 sequence is 15 residues long. J lost 5 bases, V lost 8 bases, and 11 bases had no gene match. Germline CDR1 reads MGHDK; CDR2 reads SYGVNS. DNA for the CDR3: TGTGCCAGCGCAGGCTGGGGCAGGGGGAATGAAAAACTGTTTTTT. This gives the protein CASAGWGRGNEKLFF.

The chain employs TRBV29-1 and TRBJ2-3, with TRBD2 identical over 7 bases. The germline V gene encodes CDR1 SQVTM and CDR2 ANQGSEA. The ends lost 4 bases at V and 4 bases at J; junction bases unmatched: 2. The CDR3 spans 12 residues. The CDR3 spells CSVGAGADTQYF. CDR3 in DNA: TGCAGCGTTGGGGCGGGGGCAGATACGCAGTATTTT.

With regard to this clone: The junction does not match germline at one end; this may be a read error. The same CDR3 can be traced to other DNA sequences in this sample. The chain recombines TRBV28 with TRBJ1-5; weak D call: TRBD1 (6 bases). The CDR3 totals 14 residues. Per germline, CDR1 MDHEN and CDR2 SYDVKM. The chain's CDR3 is CASTETGSYQPQHF. CDR3 sequence (DNA): TGTGCCAGCACGGAGACAGGTTCTTATCAGCCCCAACATTTT.

J is TRBJ2-2 and V is TRBV5-1; 10 bases are shared with TRBD1. The CDR3 spans 16 residues. Looked up from germline, CDR1 is SGHRS and CDR2 is YFSETQ. V dropped 5 bases and J dropped 2; count of bases not matched to a gene: 6. As DNA, the CDR3 is TGCGCCAGCAGGGGGACAGGGGACTATAACACCGGGGAGCTGTTTTTT. Protein: CASRGTGDYNTGELFF.

V usage is TRBV27 and J usage is TRBJ1-6, with D uncertain. Per germline, CDR1 MNHEY and CDR2 SMNVEV (reference sequence). V was trimmed by 5 bases and J by 2 bases, leaving 10 bases between them. This CDR3 comprises 15 residues. CDR3 DNA: TGTGCCAGCAGTCTGAGGGCCCCCTATAATTCACCCCTCCACTTT. Protein product: CASSLRAPYNSPLHF.

This clone has only one observation. Other DNA sequences in the same sample also yield this CDR3. The chain recombines TRBV11-2 with TRBJ2-7; TRBD2 is a possible D gene (6 bases). Germline values: CDR1 SGHAT, CDR2 FQNNGV. The CDR3 covers 13 residues. Deletions cut 3 bases from V and 4 bases from J, with 10 bases between. The CDR3 sequence is CASSLGGSYEQYF. The CDR3 nucleotides read TGTGCCAGCAGCTTGGGGGGATCATACGAGCAGTACTTC.

This chain connects TRBV10-3 to TRBJ1-5, with D possibly TRBD1 on 5 matching bases. V lost 8 bases, J lost 8 bases, and 13 bases lay in between. Germline CDR1 and CDR2: ENHRY and SYGVKD. The CDR3 totals 12 residues. This CDR3 reads CAIGQGGEPQHF. CDR3 DNA sequence: TGTGCCATCGGTCAGGGTGGAGAGCCCCAGCATTTT.

This clone showed up just a few times. The J gene is TRBJ2-3, the V gene TRBV10-3; the D gene is possibly TRBD2 (5 bases). V lost 6 bases and J lost 1, with 20 bases in between. From germline, CDR1 is ENHRY and CDR2 SYGVKD. CDR3 length equals 17 residues. This CDR3 reads CAISSGLNTGGTDTQYF. Here the CDR3 DNA reads TGTGCCATCAGCAGCGGACTCAACACTGGGGGCACAGATACGCAGTATTTT.

Written as DNA, the CDR3 is TGTGCCAGCAGCTTATATGAGGACAGGGTCTACGAGCAGTACTTC. It yields the protein CASSLYEDRVYEQYF. The chain uses TRBV7-6 and TRBJ2-7; 8 bases map to TRBD1. J lost 3 bases, V lost 2 bases, and 6 bases had no gene match. The germline CDR1 and CDR2 sequences are SGHVS and FNYEAQ. CDR3 size: 15 residues.

This chain uses TRBV30 with TRBJ1-2; tentative D call: TRBD1 (5 bases). The germline CDR1 and CDR2 sequences are GTSNPN and SVGIG (reference sequence). V lost 2 bases, J lost 2 bases, and 6 bases lay in between. This CDR3 has 12 residues. CDR3: CAWSKGNYGYTF. In DNA, the CDR3 is TGTGCCTGGAGTAAGGGGAACTATGGCTACACCTTC.

This clone was detected only once. CDR3 amino acids: CASSPTVAKNIQYF. For the CDR3, the DNA is TGTGCCAGCAGCCCTACGGTAGCCAAAAACATTCAGTACTTC. The chain couples TRBV4-2 to TRBJ2-4, with D unclear. Trimming took 4 bases from V and 0 from J, leaving 7 bases between them. Germline V CDR1 and CDR2: LGHNA, YNFKEQ. This CDR3 has 14 amino acids.

The J gene is TRBJ2-5, the V gene TRBV28, with D possibly TRBD1 on 5 matching bases. Germline assignment: CDR1 MDHEN and CDR2 SYDVKM. V gave up 8 bases and J gave up 4 bases, with 8 bases separating them. This CDR3 has 11 amino acids. CDR3 sequence: CASLGLETQYF. The CDR3 coding sequence is TGTGCCAGCTTGGGGCTAGAGACCCAGTACTTC.

This clone was observed once. CDR3 coding DNA: TGTGCCAGCAGCCCGGACAGCTTGTATAATTCACCCCTCCACTTT. Its translation is CASSPDSLYNSPLHF. The V and J genes are TRBV7-9 and TRBJ1-6, with D perhaps matching TRBD1 (6 bases). Germline V gene data show CDR1 as SEHNR and CDR2 as FQNEAQ (reference sequence). The CDR3 is 15 residues long. The germline V and J ends were trimmed by 5 bases and 4 bases, with 12 bases remaining between them.

The chain carries TRBV7-9 and TRBJ1-1, with D possibly matching TRBD1 (5 bases). From germline, CDR1 is SEHNR and CDR2 FQNEAQ (reference sequence). The CDR3 totals 14 residues. V was cut by 6 bases and J by 0 bases, with 11 bases left in between. As DNA, the CDR3 is TGTGCCAGCAGTACAGACAGCTTGAACACTGAAGCTTTCTTT. Protein product: CASSTDSLNTEAFF.

This chain joins TRBV27 and TRBJ2-1; 10 bases line up with TRBD2. Germline lookup yields CDR1 MNHEY and CDR2 SMNVEV (reference sequence). The CDR3 has 16 amino acids. Trimming at V came to 6 bases and at J to 8 bases, leaving 13 bases not matched to a gene. The chain's CDR3 is CASRRLWLAGVHEQFF. In DNA, the CDR3 is TGTGCCAGCAGACGACTATGGCTAGCGGGAGTTCATGAGCAGTTCTTC.

The chain combines TRBV7-2 with TRBJ1-4; the match to TRBD1 covers 7 bases. CDR3 length: 15 amino acids. With 4 bases clipped from V and 4 bases from J, the junction kept 6 bases outside the gene matches. The germline V gene has CDR1 SGHTA and CDR2 FQGNSA. CDR3 coding DNA: TGTGCCAGCAGCTCCCTGGGACAGAGTAATGAAAAACTGTTTTTT. Translating gives CASSSLGQSNEKLFF. Variable domain in full (rest from reference TRBV7-2 and TRBJ1-4): GAGVSQSPSNKVTEKGKDVELRCDPISGHTALYWYRQSLGQGLEFLIYFQGNSAPDKSGLPSDRFSAERTGGSVSTLTIQRTQQEDSAVYLCASSSLGQSNEKLFFGSGTQLSVL.

CDR3 residues: CASSLTGRGDSDTQYF. DNA for the CDR3: TGTGCCAGCAGCCTAACGGGGAGAGGTGATTCAGATACGCAGTATTTT. The chain is built from TRBV11-2 and TRBJ2-3; a weak D match, TRBD2 (5 bases). This CDR3 region has 16 residues. With 5 bases removed from V and 4 bases from J, the gap between germline ends came to 19 bases. In germline, CDR1 is SGHAT, CDR2 FQNNGV.

In the case of this clone: The germline gene is not matched at one end of the junction; a read error may be the cause. The chain has TRBV7-9 and TRBJ1-4; perhaps TRBD1 as D (6 bases). Germline values: CDR1 SEHNR, CDR2 FQNEAQ (reference sequence). This CDR3 comprises 18 residues. CDR3 coding DNA: TGTTCCAGCAGCTTAATCACAGGGAATTTTTATAGCAATGAAAAACTGTTTTTT. As protein: CSSSLITGNFYSNEKLFF.

The chain combines TRBV6-1 with TRBJ2-1; D is possibly TRBD2 (6 bases). Trimming cost V 0 bases and J 6 bases, with 12 bases left between them. This CDR3 has 15 residues. Germline V CDR1 and CDR2: MNHNS, SASEGT. The CDR3 nucleotides are TGTGCCAGCAGTGAAGCGCGGGGTAGGGGCAATGAGCAGTTCTTC. Its protein is CASSEARGRGNEQFF.

CDR3 coding DNA: TGTGCCAGCAGGTCTTATTATATTACAGGGGAGAAAGGGGATGGCTACACCTTC. Protein: CASRSYYITGEKGDGYTF. The V call is TRBV28, the J call TRBJ1-2; 7 bases are a match to TRBD1. J lost 6 bases, V lost 6 bases, and 22 bases had no gene match. This CDR3 region has 18 residues. Germline V gene sequence: CDR1 MDHEN, CDR2 SYDVKM.

J is TRBJ2-3 and V is TRBV7-2; 11 bases align to TRBD2. Germline CDR1 reads SGHTA; CDR2 reads FQGNSA. J was trimmed by 4 bases and V by 4 bases; bases with no gene match: 7. The CDR3 totals 16 residues. CDR3 DNA sequence: TGTGCCAGCAGCTCTAGACTAGCGGGGTTCCCAGATACGCAGTATTTT. It codes for CASSSRLAGFPDTQYF.

V is TRBV4-1 and J is TRBJ1-1, with D possibly matching TRBD1 (5 bases). Germline-derived CDR1 and CDR2 are MGHRA and YSYEKL. The CDR3 has 13 residues. With 0 bases removed from V and 7 bases from J, the gap between germline ends came to 9 bases. The CDR3 coding sequence is TGCGCCAGCAGCCAAGACAGGGAGGGTGAAGCTTTCTTT. The encoded protein is CASSQDREGEAFF.

A word on this clone: A read error may account for a junction end that differs from germline. The gene calls are TRBV7-9 and TRBJ1-2; 9 nucleotides line up with TRBD1. Germline CDR1 reads SEHNR; CDR2 reads FQNEAQ (reference sequence). This CDR3 has 16 amino acids. In DNA, the CDR3 is TGTTCCAGCAGCTCCTTACCTGGACAGGGGTACTATGGCTACACCTTC. This gives the protein CSSSSLPGQGYYGYTF.

The chain is built from TRBV29-1 and TRBJ2-5; tentatively, D is TRBD2 (6 bases). With 6 bases removed from V and 5 bases from J, the gap between germline ends came to 13 bases. Germline V gene lookup returns CDR1 SQVTM and CDR2 ANQGSEA. The CDR3 covers 12 residues. The CDR3 loop is CSVGLLYETQYF. CDR3 sequence (DNA): TGCAGCGTGGGACTCCTTTATGAGACCCAGTACTTC.

V gene TRBV27 combines with J gene TRBJ2-5, with 8 bases fitting TRBD2. With 6 bases clipped from V and 9 bases from J, the junction kept 12 bases outside the gene matches. This CDR3 contains 14 residues. Germline V gene data show CDR1 as MNHEY and CDR2 as SMNVEV (reference sequence). CDR3 region: CASRGSGERGPQYF. CDR3 in DNA: TGTGCCAGCAGAGGGTCCGGGGAGCGGGGGCCCCAGTACTTC.

V usage is TRBV6-5 and J usage is TRBJ2-7; 9 bases are shared with TRBD2. The CDR3 length is 16 residues. Trimming at V came to 1 base and at J to 0 bases, leaving 4 bases not matched to a gene. The germline V gene has CDR1 MNHEY and CDR2 SVGAGI. The CDR3: CASSYFAGGISYEQYF. CDR3 sequence (DNA): TGTGCCAGCAGTTACTTTGCGGGGGGGATCTCCTACGAGCAGTACTTC.

CDR3 residues: CASSLGAGSPSSYNEQFF. CDR3 DNA: TGCGCCAGCAGCTTGGGGGCCGGCAGCCCGAGCTCCTACAATGAGCAGTTCTTC. V is TRBV5-1 and J is TRBJ2-1; no definite D call. Germline-derived CDR1 and CDR2 are SGHRS and YFSETQ. V was pared by 0 bases and J by 0 bases, with 16 bases between. CDR3 length: 18 amino acids.